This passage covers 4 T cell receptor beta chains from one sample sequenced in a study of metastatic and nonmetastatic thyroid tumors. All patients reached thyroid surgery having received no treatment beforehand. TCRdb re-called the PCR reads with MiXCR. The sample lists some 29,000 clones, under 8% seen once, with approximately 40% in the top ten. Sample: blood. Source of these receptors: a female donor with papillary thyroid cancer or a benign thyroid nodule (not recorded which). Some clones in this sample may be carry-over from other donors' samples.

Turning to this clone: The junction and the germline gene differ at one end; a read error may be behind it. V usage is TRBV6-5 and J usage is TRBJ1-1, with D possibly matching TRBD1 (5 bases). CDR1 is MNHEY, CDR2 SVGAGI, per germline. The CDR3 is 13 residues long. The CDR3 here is CASNYSRGREAFF. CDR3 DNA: TGTGCCAGCAATTACTCGAGGGGCCGGGAAGCCTTCTTT.

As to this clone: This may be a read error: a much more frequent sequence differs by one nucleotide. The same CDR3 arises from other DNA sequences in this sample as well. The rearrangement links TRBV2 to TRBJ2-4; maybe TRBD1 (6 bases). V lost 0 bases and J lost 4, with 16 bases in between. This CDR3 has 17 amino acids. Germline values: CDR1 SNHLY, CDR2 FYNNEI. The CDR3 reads CASSEAPTGSPKNIQYF. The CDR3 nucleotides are TGTGCCAGCAGTGAAGCGCCTACAGGGTCACCAAAAAACATTCAGTACTTC.

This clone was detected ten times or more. CDR3 sequence: CASSQDPRAEAFF. CDR3 bases: TGTGCCAGCAGCCAAGATCCTCGGGCTGAAGCTTTCTTT. The V gene is TRBV3-1, the J gene TRBJ1-1; no clear D gene. In germline, CDR1 is LGHDT, CDR2 YNNKEL (reference sequence). Deletions cut 0 bases from V and 6 bases from J, with 8 bases between. This CDR3 has 13 residues.

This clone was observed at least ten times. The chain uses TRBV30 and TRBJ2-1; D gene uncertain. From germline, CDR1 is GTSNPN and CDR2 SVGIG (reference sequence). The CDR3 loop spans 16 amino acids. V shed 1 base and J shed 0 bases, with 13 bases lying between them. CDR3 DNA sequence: TGTGCCTGGAGTGAATCAACTGGACGCTCCTACAATGAGCAGTTCTTC. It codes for CAWSESTGRSYNEQFF.